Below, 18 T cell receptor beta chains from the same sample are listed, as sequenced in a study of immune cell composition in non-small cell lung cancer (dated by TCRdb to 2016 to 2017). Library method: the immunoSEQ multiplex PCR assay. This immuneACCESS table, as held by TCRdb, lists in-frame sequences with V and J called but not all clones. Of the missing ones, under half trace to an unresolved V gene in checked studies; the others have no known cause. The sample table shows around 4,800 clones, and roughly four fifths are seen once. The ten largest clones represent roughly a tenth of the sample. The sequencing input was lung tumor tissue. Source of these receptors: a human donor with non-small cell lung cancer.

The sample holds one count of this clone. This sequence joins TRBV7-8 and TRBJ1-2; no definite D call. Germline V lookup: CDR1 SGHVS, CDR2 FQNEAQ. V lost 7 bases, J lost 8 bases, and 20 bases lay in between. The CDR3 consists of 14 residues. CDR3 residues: CASTIVAGTDGYTF. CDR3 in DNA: TGTGCCAGCACCATAGTGGCAGGAACCGACGGCTACACCTTC.

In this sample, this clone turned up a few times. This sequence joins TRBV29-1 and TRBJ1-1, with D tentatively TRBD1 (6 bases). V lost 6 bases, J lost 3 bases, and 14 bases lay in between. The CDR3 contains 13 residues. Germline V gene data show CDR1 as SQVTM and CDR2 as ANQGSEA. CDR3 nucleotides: TGCAGCGTCCAAACAGGGTTGGACACTGAAGCTTTCTTT. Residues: CSVQTGLDTEAFF.

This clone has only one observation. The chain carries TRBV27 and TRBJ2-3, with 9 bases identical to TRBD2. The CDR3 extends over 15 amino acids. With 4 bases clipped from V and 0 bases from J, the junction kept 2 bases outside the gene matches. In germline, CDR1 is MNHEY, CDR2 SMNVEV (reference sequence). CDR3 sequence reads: CASSSLAGSTDTQYF. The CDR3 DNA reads TGTGCCAGCAGTTCCCTAGCGGGAAGCACAGATACGCAGTATTTT.

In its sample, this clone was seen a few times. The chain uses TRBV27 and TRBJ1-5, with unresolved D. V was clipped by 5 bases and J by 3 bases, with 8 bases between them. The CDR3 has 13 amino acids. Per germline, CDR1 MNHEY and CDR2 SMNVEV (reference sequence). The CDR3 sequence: CASSGLYNQPQHF. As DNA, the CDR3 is TGTGCCAGCAGTGGCCTTTACAATCAGCCCCAGCATTTT.

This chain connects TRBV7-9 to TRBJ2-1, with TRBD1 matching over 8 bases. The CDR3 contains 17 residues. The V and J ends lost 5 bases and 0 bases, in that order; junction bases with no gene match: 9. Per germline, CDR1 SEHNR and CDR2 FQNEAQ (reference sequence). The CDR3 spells CASSPRDRHVSYNEQFF. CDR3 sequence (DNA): TGTGCCAGCAGCCCGCGGGACAGGCACGTCTCCTACAATGAGCAGTTCTTC.

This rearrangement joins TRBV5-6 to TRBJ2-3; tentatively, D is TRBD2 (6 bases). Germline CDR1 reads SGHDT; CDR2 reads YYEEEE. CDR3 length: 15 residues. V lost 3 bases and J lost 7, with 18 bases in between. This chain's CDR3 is CASSSSRGGMYTQYF. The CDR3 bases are TGTGCCAGCAGCTCGAGTAGGGGAGGCATGTATACGCAGTATTTT.

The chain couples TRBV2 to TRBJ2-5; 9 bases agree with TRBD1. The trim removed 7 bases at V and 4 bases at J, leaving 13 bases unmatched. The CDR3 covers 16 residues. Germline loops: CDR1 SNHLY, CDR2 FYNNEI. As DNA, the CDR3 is TGTGCCAGCAACCTACAGGGGGCGCATCCTCGAGAGACCCAGTACTTC. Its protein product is CASNLQGAHPRETQYF.

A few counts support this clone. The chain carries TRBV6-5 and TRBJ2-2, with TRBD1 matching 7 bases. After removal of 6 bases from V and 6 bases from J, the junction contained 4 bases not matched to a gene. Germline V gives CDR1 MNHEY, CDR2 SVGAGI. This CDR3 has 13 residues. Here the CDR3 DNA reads TGTGCCAGCAGAGGGGGCTGGGCCGGGGAGCTGTTTTTT. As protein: CASRGGWAGELFF.

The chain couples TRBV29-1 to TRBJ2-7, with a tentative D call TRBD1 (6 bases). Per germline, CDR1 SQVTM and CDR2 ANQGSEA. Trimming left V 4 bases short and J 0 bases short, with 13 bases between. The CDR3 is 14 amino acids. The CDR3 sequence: CSVVIQGNSYEQYF. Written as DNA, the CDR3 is TGCAGCGTTGTGATCCAGGGGAACTCCTACGAGCAGTACTTC.

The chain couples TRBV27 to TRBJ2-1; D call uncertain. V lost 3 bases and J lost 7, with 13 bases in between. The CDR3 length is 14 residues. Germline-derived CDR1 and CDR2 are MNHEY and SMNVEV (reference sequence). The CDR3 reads CASSFLDRLNEQFF. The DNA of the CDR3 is TGTGCCAGCAGTTTCCTAGATCGGTTGAATGAGCAGTTCTTC.

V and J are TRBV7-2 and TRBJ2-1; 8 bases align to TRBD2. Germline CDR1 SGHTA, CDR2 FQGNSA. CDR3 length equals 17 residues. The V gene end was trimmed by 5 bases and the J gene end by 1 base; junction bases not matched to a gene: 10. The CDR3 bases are TGTGCCAGCAGCGACCCCGGGGGACTAGGTTCCTACAATGAGCAGTTCTTC. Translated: CASSDPGGLGSYNEQFF.

This CDR3 is CASSVEGQGAYEQYF. CDR3 in DNA: TGTGCCAGCAGCGTAGAGGGACAGGGGGCCTACGAGCAGTACTTC. V usage is TRBV9 and J usage is TRBJ2-7, with 11 bases identical to TRBD1. Germline CDR1 is SGDLS and CDR2 is YYNGEE. The CDR3 totals 15 residues. V trimming: 0 bases; J trimming: 2 bases; junction bases outside the gene matches: 1. Using reference TRBV9 and TRBJ2-7 for the parts outside the CDR3, the full variable domain is DSGVTQTPKHLITATGQRVTLRCSPRSGDLSVYWYQQSLDQGLQFLIQYYNGEERAKGNILERFSAQQFPDLHSELNLSSLELGDSALYFCASSVEGQGAYEQYFGPGTRLTVT.

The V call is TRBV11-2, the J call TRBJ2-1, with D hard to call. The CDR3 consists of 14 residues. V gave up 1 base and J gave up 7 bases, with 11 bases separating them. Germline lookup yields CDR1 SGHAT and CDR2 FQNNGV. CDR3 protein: CASSLALATNEQFF. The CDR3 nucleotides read TGTGCCAGCAGCTTAGCGCTCGCTACGAATGAGCAGTTCTTC.

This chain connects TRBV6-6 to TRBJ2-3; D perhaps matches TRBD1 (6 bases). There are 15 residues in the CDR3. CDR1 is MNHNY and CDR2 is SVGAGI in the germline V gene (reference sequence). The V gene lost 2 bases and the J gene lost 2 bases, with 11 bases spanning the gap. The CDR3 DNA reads TGTGCCAGCAGTTACAACGGACAGAACACAGATACGCAGTATTTT. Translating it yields CASSYNGQNTDTQYF.

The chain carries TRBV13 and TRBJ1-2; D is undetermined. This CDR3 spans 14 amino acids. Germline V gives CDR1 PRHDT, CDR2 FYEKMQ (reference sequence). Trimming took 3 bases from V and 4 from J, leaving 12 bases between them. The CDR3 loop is CASSLRRPGYGYTF. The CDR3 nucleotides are TGTGCCAGCAGCTTGAGGCGGCCGGGCTATGGCTACACCTTC.

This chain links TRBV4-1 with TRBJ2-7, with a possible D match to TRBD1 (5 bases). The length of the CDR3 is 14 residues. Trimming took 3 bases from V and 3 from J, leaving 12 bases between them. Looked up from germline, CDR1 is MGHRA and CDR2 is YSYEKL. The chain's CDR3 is CASSHTTDNYEQYF. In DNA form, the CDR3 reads TGCGCCAGCAGCCATACTACGGACAACTACGAGCAGTACTTC.

The CDR3: CASSSGAFTDTQYF. CDR3 nucleotides: TGTGCCAGCAGTAGCGGGGCCTTCACAGATACGCAGTATTTT. The chain employs TRBV6-4 and TRBJ2-3; 7 bases agree with TRBD2. V lost 5 bases and J lost 2; bases outside the gene matches: 4. The CDR3 is made up of 14 amino acids. Germline assignment: CDR1 MRHNA and CDR2 SNTAGT.

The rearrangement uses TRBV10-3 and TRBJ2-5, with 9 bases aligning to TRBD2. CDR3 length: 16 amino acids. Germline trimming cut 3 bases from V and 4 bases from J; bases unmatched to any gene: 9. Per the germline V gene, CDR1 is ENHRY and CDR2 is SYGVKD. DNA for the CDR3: TGTGCCATCAGTGACTGGGGGCGGGGGGGCGGAGAGACCCAGTACTTC. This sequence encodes CAISDWGRGGGETQYF.